This T cell receptor beta chain stems from a study of cytomegalovirus exposure and HLA in healthy donors. About the study: The study placed approximately 80% of its roughly 430 genotyped donors in the Caucasian-associated ancestry cluster.

The V end lost 4 bases, the J end lost 2 bases, and 11 bases lay between the germline ends. The CDR3 runs 13 residues. Germline V gives CDR1 GTSNPN, CDR2 SVGIG (reference sequence). The PCR used 60 Vbeta and 13 Jbeta primers. Clones were read by immunoSEQ multiplex PCR, and TCRdb kept only the in-frame ones, dropping some. The sample shows approximately 190,000 clones, about 85% of them seen only once. This clonotype was obtained from a man over 45 in good health and CMV-seronegative. Material for sequencing was PBMCs. The chain joins TRBV30 to TRBJ1-2; no clear D. This CDR3 is CAWKGSGNYGYTF. CDR3 DNA: TGTGCCTGGAAAGGTTCCGGGAACTATGGCTACACCTTC. The full variable domain, rest sourced from reference TRBV30 and TRBJ1-2, is SQTIHQWPATLVQPVGSPLSLECTVEGTSNPNLYWYRQAAGRGLQLLFYSVGIGQISSEVPQNLSASRPQDRQFILSSKKLLLSDSGFYLCAWKGSGNYGYTFGSGTRLTVV.